Listed here are 4 T cell receptor beta chains from one sample, sequenced in a study of blood T cell repertoires in COVID-19. The method was immunoSEQ multiplex PCR; TCRdb's version includes in-frame clones alone and lacks a portion of them. The sample lists 200,000 to 300,000 clones, 82% occurring once. Sequencing input: peripheral blood. These receptors all stem from a woman aged 55-69 years with active or convalescent COVID-19.

The chain couples TRBV30 to TRBJ2-1; 14 bases line up with TRBD2. The ends lost 8 bases at V and 8 bases at J; junction bases unmatched: 14. Germline loops: CDR1 GTSNPN, CDR2 SVGIG (reference sequence). This CDR3 is built from 16 residues. The chain's CDR3 is CAGTLSGTSGGDEQFF. Written as DNA, the CDR3 is TGTGCCGGGACCCTTTCCGGGACTAGCGGGGGCGATGAGCAGTTCTTC. The variable domain in full, with the rest retrieved from reference TRBV30 and TRBJ2-1, is SQTIHQWPATLVQPVGSPLSLECTVEGTSNPNLYWYRQAAGRGLQLLFYSVGIGQISSEVPQNLSASRPQDRQFILSSKKLLLSDSGFYLCAGTLSGTSGGDEQFFGPGTRLTVL.

The chain couples TRBV11-2 to TRBJ2-5; D unresolved. The V gene lost 4 bases and the J gene lost 2 bases, with 8 bases spanning the gap. Germline CDR1 reads SGHAT; CDR2 reads FQNNGV. The CDR3 covers 13 residues. CDR3 region: CASSSLRQETQYF. As DNA, the CDR3 is TGTGCCAGCAGCTCCCTACGACAAGAGACCCAGTACTTC.

This clone was seen only a few times. This chain links TRBV27 with TRBJ1-6, with D perhaps TRBD1 (6 bases). V dropped 7 bases and J dropped 7 bases, with 11 bases sitting between them. The length of the CDR3 is 13 residues. CDR1 is MNHEY and CDR2 is SMNVEV in the germline V gene (reference sequence). The CDR3 region has the DNA TGTGCCAGCACCCTGAGGGGGAATTCACCCCTCCACTTT. As protein: CASTLRGNSPLHF.

This chain links TRBV11-2 with TRBJ1-4, with 7 bases that match TRBD1. The V segment lost 5 bases and the J segment 7 bases; nucleotides outside the gene matches: 7. The CDR3 has 14 residues. The germline CDR1 and CDR2 sequences are SGHAT and FQNNGV. Written as DNA, the CDR3 is TGTGCCAGCAGCCACACACAGGGGAGTGAAAAACTGTTTTTT. Protein sequence: CASSHTQGSEKLFF.